This T cell receptor (beta chain) was profiled in a study of STAT5B mutations in CD4+ large granular lymphocyte leukemia. Germline V gene data show CDR1 as LNHDA and CDR2 as SQIVND (reference sequence). V shed 4 bases and J 2 bases; nucleotides not matched to a gene: 4. CDR3 length equals 15 residues. TCRdb's table, derived via immunoSEQ multiplex PCR, lists solely in-frame clones and lacks some. The top ten hold 1.1% of the sample, which has some 29,000 clones, about three quarters seen once. This TCR derives from a human donor in good health. The chain recombines TRBV19 with TRBJ2-3, with 9 nucleotides matching TRBD2. What was sequenced was CD4+ T cells from blood buffy coats. The chain's CDR3 is CASSRSSGITDTQYF. CDR3 sequence (DNA): TGTGCCAGTAGTAGGTCTAGCGGGATCACAGATACGCAGTATTTT.